The 4 T cell receptor beta chains presented below share a single source sample, sequenced in a study of sequential checkpoint blockade in melanoma. Described treatment: randomized to nivolumab then ipilimumab (arm A) or the reverse (arm B). Sequencing used immunoSEQ multiplex PCR; TCRdb keeps in-frame clones, though not all of them. The data hold just over 15,000 clones, with 77% observed a single time. This material consisted of CD8+ T cells sorted from blood (inferred from file names), taken from a patient given nivolumab and ipilimumab in sequence. The receptors were gathered from a human donor with melanoma.

The count of this clone is one. The genes are TRBV18 and TRBJ1-4, with 12 bases lining up with TRBD1. Germline CDR1 is KGHSH and CDR2 is LQKENI. Unmatched junction bases numbered 9, after V lost 6 bases and J lost 4 bases. The CDR3 contains 17 residues. The CDR3 protein is CASSLGTGGSSNEKLFF. The CDR3 region has the DNA TGTGCCAGCTCTCTCGGGACAGGGGGCTCGAGTAATGAAAAACTGTTTTTT.

The rearrangement joins TRBV28 to TRBJ1-2; tentatively, D is TRBD1 (5 bases). Germline V gene data show CDR1 as MDHEN and CDR2 as SYDVKM. Trimming pared 5 bases from V and 3 bases from J, leaving 22 bases between. The CDR3 length is 17 residues. The CDR3 DNA reads TGTGCCAGCAGTACACTCCGGGGGAGGGGCCTTTACTATGGCTACACCTTC. This gives the protein CASSTLRGRGLYYGYTF.

The chain combines TRBV27 with TRBJ2-7; maybe TRBD2 (7 bases). The germline V gene encodes CDR1 MNHEY and CDR2 SMNVEV (reference sequence). Deletions cut 6 bases from V and 4 bases from J, with 22 bases between. This CDR3 contains 16 residues. CDR3: CASSHSGAGALYEQYF. The CDR3 nucleotides are TGTGCCAGCAGCCATTCCGGGGCGGGGGCCTTATACGAGCAGTACTTC.

This chain connects TRBV28 to TRBJ2-3, with D perhaps TRBD2 (6 bases). V lost 6 bases to trimming and J lost 7 bases, with 11 bases between them. In germline, CDR1 is MDHEN, CDR2 SYDVKM. The CDR3 sequence is 12 residues long. As DNA, the CDR3 is TGTGCCAGCAGCCCTGGGGGGAATACGCAGTATTTT. This encodes CASSPGGNTQYF.